A single sample gave rise to the 4 T cell receptor beta chains below, sequenced in a study of OX40 agonist ivuxolimab in advanced cancers. The repertoire was sequenced with immunoSEQ multiplex PCR; TCRdb's copy has only in-frame clones and lacks some. The sample lists 55,000 to 90,000 clones; approximately 78% were seen once. Sequenced material: CD4+ or CD8+ T cells sorted from blood, taken in a trial of the OX40 agonist ivuxolimab. The receptors originated from an adult with an advanced solid tumor such as melanoma, head and neck, liver or kidney cancer.

The chain carries TRBV15 and TRBJ2-1, with 8 bases aligning to TRBD1. This CDR3 has 16 amino acids. Germline-derived CDR1 and CDR2 are LNHNV and YYDKDF (reference sequence). J was trimmed by 2 bases and V by 0 bases; bases with no gene match: 3. In nucleotides, the CDR3 is TGTGCCACCAGCAGAGATCAGGGGGCCCCCTACAATGAGCAGTTCTTC. It codes for CATSRDQGAPYNEQFF.

CDR3 in DNA: TGTGCCATCAGTGGATCACAGGGGGACCAAGAGACCCAGTACTTC. Translation gives CAISGSQGDQETQYF. The genes are TRBV10-3 and TRBJ2-5, with 8 bases lining up with TRBD1. This CDR3 has 15 amino acids. Germline lookup yields CDR1 ENHRY and CDR2 SYGVKD. The J segment lost 0 bases and the V segment lost 4 bases, leaving 4 bases of the junction unmatched.

The chain recombines TRBV6-5 with TRBJ2-3; the D gene is possibly TRBD2 (5 bases). Trimming took off 0 bases at V and 2 bases at J, with 6 bases between the two ends. Germline V lookup: CDR1 MNHEY, CDR2 SVGAGI. CDR3 size: 14 residues. In DNA form, the CDR3 reads TGTGCCAGCAGTTACTCGGGAGACACAGATACGCAGTATTTT. Its translation: CASSYSGDTDTQYF.

V usage is TRBV5-1 and J usage is TRBJ1-1; D not certain. V was pared by 6 bases and J by 2 bases, with 14 bases between. The CDR3 is made up of 14 amino acids. Germline assignment: CDR1 SGHRS and CDR2 YFSETQ. The CDR3: CASKAAGFNTEAFF. As DNA, the CDR3 is TGCGCCAGCAAAGCGGCGGGGTTTAACACTGAAGCTTTCTTT.